Following are 18 T cell receptor beta chains from one sample sequenced in a study of blood T cells in healthy people across ages (dated by TCRdb to between 2014 and 2017). The library came from 5' RACE. Data came from an Illumina HiSeq 2500. The second PCR ran for roughly 7 to 12 cycles and used a J-beta primer mix along with a sample-barcoded 5' primer. The raw public data were reprocessed by TCRdb itself: fastp quality trimming at Q25, MiXCR clonotype calling, in-frame beta chains only. CDR3 protein duplicates are merged, each entry listing the most common genes and DNA. Here the sample has more than 600,000 distinct CDR3 sequences; around a quarter occur a single time. The ten top clones hold under 9.5% of the sample. A further study also used this sample, focusing on T cells of mothers and their children.

The sequencing input was blood. Receptors originate from a boy between 10 and 17 years old in good health.

This clonotype is a singleton in its sample. This chain uses TRBV29-1 with TRBJ2-5, with D uncertain. The J call may be wrong; the DNA end is better matched by TRBJ2-1. The V gene's germline CDR1 is SQVTM and CDR2 ANQGSEA. The CDR3 loop spans 13 amino acids. This chain's CDR3 is CSVVPWVLNEQFF. Written as DNA, the CDR3 is TGCAGCGTCGTCCCCTGGGTGCTCAATGAGCAGTTCTTC.

The chain uses TRBV3-1 and TRBJ2-6; D gene ambiguous. CDR3 size: 18 residues. Trimming pared 4 bases from V and 1 base from J, leaving 17 bases between. The germline V gene has CDR1 LGHDT and CDR2 YNNKEL (reference sequence). In DNA form, the CDR3 reads TGTGCCAGCAGCCGCCGAACGAGTTCTTTTTCTGGGGCCAACGTCCTGACTTTC. Protein: CASSRRTSSFSGANVLTF.

J is TRBJ1-6 and V is TRBV12-3 or TRBV12-4; unclear D gene. The CDR3 totals 14 residues. V lost 8 bases and J lost 4, with 12 bases in between. The DNA of the CDR3 is TGTGCCAGCGCGAGCGGAGTTTATAATTCACCCCTCCACTTT. Its protein is CASASGVYNSPLHF.

J is TRBJ2-5 and V is TRBV2; D may match TRBD1 or TRBD2 (5 bases each). V was cut by 4 bases and J by 1 base, with 13 bases left in between. The length of the CDR3 is 15 residues. In germline, CDR1 is SNHLY, CDR2 FYNNEI. The CDR3 sequence is CASSGLSGGQETQYF. In DNA form, the CDR3 reads TGTGCCAGCAGTGGACTGTCTGGGGGCCAAGAGACCCAGTACTTC. Full variable domain (remainder filled in from reference TRBV2 and TRBJ2-5): EPEVTQTPSHQVTQMGQEVILRCVPISNHLYFYWYRQILGQKVEFLVSFYNNEISEKSEIFDDQFSVERPDGSNFTLKIRSTKLEDSAMYFCASSGLSGGQETQYFGPGTRLLVL.

This clonotype has more than one count but fewer than ten. The chain uses TRBV14 and TRBJ1-1; D is unclear. This CDR3 comprises 16 residues. V lost 1 base to trimming and J lost 1 base, with 13 bases between them. Germline lookup yields CDR1 SGHDN and CDR2 FVKESK. The CDR3 DNA reads as TGTGCCAGCAGCCAAGTCCGGGCTCTATCGAACACTGAAGCTTTCTTT. Translating gives CASSQVRALSNTEAFF.

At least ten counts were recorded for this clonotype. The chain joins TRBV27 to TRBJ1-2; D remains unclear. Germline lookup yields CDR1 MNHEY and CDR2 SMNVEV (reference sequence). CDR3 length: 12 amino acids. Deletions cut 4 bases from V and 4 bases from J, with 7 bases between. CDR3 loop: CASSSGSYGYTF. The CDR3 nucleotides are TGTGCCAGCAGTTCCGGGAGCTATGGCTACACCTTC.

V and J are TRBV12-3 or TRBV12-4 and TRBJ2-7, with D possibly TRBD1 on 5 matching bases. The CDR3 has 13 residues. The germline V and J ends were trimmed by 6 bases and 4 bases, with 13 bases remaining between them. In nucleotides, the CDR3 is TGTGCCAGCAGAGTGCAGGGATCATACGAGCAGTACTTC. The encoded protein is CASRVQGSYEQYF.

With regard to this clonotype: Because the CDR3 is missing its conserved closing phenylalanine or tryptophan, this is likely a read error. The V call is TRBV5-1, the J call TRBJ2-5, with TRBD2 matching 10 bases. CDR1 and CDR2 (germline): SGHRS, YFSETQ. Unmatched junction bases numbered 7, after V lost 3 bases and J lost 2 bases. This CDR3 is 16 amino acids long. In nucleotides, the CDR3 is TGCGCCAGCAGCTCCTTCGGACTAGCGGAACAAGAGACCCAGTACGTC. This sequence encodes CASSSFGLAEQETQYV.

The J gene is TRBJ2-7, the V gene TRBV4-3; D unclear. Germline CDR1 is LGHNA and CDR2 is YSLEER. The CDR3 totals 13 residues. Trimming took off 0 bases at V and 5 bases at J, with 8 bases between the two ends. CDR3 loop: CASSQDSPDEQYF. DNA for the CDR3: TGCGCCAGCAGCCAAGATTCCCCAGACGAGCAGTACTTC.

V usage is TRBV3-1 and J usage is TRBJ2-5, with 8 bases aligning to TRBD1. TRBJ2-7 explains the end of the DNA better; the J call may be wrong. CDR3 length: 14 amino acids. Germline CDR1 is LGHDT and CDR2 is YNNKEL (reference sequence). The CDR3 region is CASSLPGTGYEQYF. The CDR3 DNA is TGTGCCAGCAGCCTCCCTGGGACAGGCTACGAGCAGTACTTC.

This clonotype was counted only a few times. The chain carries TRBV7-2 and TRBJ2-6; tentatively, D is TRBD1 or TRBD2 (5 bases each). Germline assignment: CDR1 SGHTA and CDR2 FQGNSA. The CDR3 extends over 17 amino acids. Trimming took 5 bases from V and 4 from J, leaving 18 bases between them. CDR3 in amino acids: CASSEVLGVPGANVLTF. The CDR3 coding sequence is TGTGCCAGCAGCGAAGTCCTGGGGGTGCCCGGGGCCAACGTCCTGACTTTC.

This clonotype was counted only a few times. The rearrangement uses TRBV3-1 and TRBJ2-4, with 10 positions matching TRBD2. Looked up from germline, CDR1 is LGHDT and CDR2 is YNNKEL (reference sequence). V dropped 3 bases and J dropped 5; count of bases not matched to a gene: 4. This CDR3 has 15 residues. The CDR3 here is CASSQGTSAQNIQYF. The CDR3 region has the DNA TGTGCCAGCAGCCAGGGGACTAGCGCCCAAAACATTCAGTACTTC.

V is TRBV4-3 and J is TRBJ1-2; no clear D. This CDR3 has 14 residues. Trimming removed 1 base from V and 5 bases from J, with 11 bases in between. Germline CDR1 is LGHNA and CDR2 is YSLEER. The DNA for the CDR3 is TGCGCCAGCAGCCAAGGAGGGAATGGGTATGGCTACACCTTC. Amino acids: CASSQGGNGYGYTF.

V and J are TRBV20-1 and TRBJ2-5; TRBD2 agrees at 9 bases. The J call may be mistaken, given a closer DNA end match to TRBJ2-7. The CDR3 is 14 amino acids. Germline lookup yields CDR1 DFQATT and CDR2 SNEGSKA (reference sequence). The CDR3, as DNA: TGCAGTGCTTGCGCGGGGCGGGAGGGGTACGAGCAGTACTTC. This translates into CSACAGREGYEQYF.

This clonotype came up once. The J gene is TRBJ1-2, the V gene TRBV9; 11 nucleotides match TRBD1. This CDR3 spans 15 amino acids. The J segment lost 8 bases and the V segment lost 0 bases, leaving 6 bases of the junction unmatched. Germline V gene sequence: CDR1 SGDLS, CDR2 YYNGEE. CDR3 sequence reads: CASSVGGTGGRGYTF. CDR3 coding DNA: TGTGCCAGCAGCGTAGGCGGGACAGGGGGTCGGGGCTACACCTTC.

V is TRBV5-1 and J is TRBJ2-5, with no clear D. This CDR3 spans 14 amino acids. Germline-derived CDR1 and CDR2 are SGHRS and YFSETQ. Trimming left V 3 bases short and J 2 bases short, with 11 bases between. In DNA, the CDR3 is TGCGCCAGCAGCTGGGGTACAAGGCAAGAGACCCAGTACTTC. Protein product: CASSWGTRQETQYF.

In the case of this clonotype: One end of the junction is discordant with germline, which a read error may explain. V gene TRBV9 combines with J gene TRBJ1-5; D gene uncertain. The CDR3 extends over 15 amino acids. CDR1 is SGDLS, CDR2 YYNGEE, per germline. In nucleotides, the CDR3 is TGTGCCAGTAGCGTAGGTGGGCAGACGGGTCAGCCCCAGCATTTT. Residues: CASSVGGQTGQPQHF.

The chain couples TRBV5-1 to TRBJ2-7; D possibly corresponds to TRBD1 (6 bases). Germline V lookup: CDR1 SGHRS, CDR2 YFSETQ. The CDR3 sequence is 13 residues long. V was pared by 1 base and J by 6 bases, with 11 bases between. CDR3 in amino acids: CASSLNREREQYF. CDR3 DNA: TGCGCCAGCAGCTTGAACAGGGAACGCGAGCAGTACTTC.